The present T cell receptor beta chain was sequenced within a study of identical twins. Findings and limits, study-wide: Invariant MAIT and iNKT cells may have partly biased zero-insertion analyses. Fewer insertions were carried by abundant cord blood beta clonotypes, but none was seen in memory repertoires. Out-of-frame beta sequences exhibited a weaker degree of excess twin sharing.

Comment on this clonotype: What it binds is not known.

Germline V gene lookup returns CDR1 MNHEY and CDR2 SVGEGT. The junction had 14 bases not matched to a gene; V was cut back by 7 bases and J by 5 bases. The length of the CDR3 is 18 residues. Unique molecular identifiers were present on the cDNA, which also gained a universal primer site by template switching. TCRdb reanalysed the 5' RACE reads using MiXCR and keeps one entry per CDR3 protein. The sample holds around 960,000 distinct CDR3 sequences, 9% to 15% seen once. Another study also made use of these data, one on yellow fever vaccine responses in identical twins.

The rearrangement uses TRBV6-2 or TRBV6-3 and TRBJ2-1, with 13 bases lining up with TRBD2. Sequenced sample: PBMCs. The origin of this receptor is a woman aged 18 to 35 in good health. The CDR3 loop reads CASTSTLITSGGDNEQFF. The CDR3 DNA follows: TGTGCCAGCACGTCCACCCTAATTACTAGCGGGGGGGACAATGAGCAGTTCTTC.